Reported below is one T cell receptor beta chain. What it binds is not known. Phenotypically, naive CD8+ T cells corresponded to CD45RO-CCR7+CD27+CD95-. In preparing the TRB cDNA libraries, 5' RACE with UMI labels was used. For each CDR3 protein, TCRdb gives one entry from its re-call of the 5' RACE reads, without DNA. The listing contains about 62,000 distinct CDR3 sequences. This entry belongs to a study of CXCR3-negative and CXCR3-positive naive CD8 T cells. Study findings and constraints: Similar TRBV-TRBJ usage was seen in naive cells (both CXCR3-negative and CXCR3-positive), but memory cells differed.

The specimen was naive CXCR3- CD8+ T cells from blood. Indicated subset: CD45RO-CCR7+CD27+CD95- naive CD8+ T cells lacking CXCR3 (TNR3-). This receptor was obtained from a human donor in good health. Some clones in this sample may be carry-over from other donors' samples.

CDR3: CASRDRNDYTF. This chain connects TRBV3-1 to TRBJ1-2; TCRdb's D call of TRBD1 is untestable without DNA. The CDR3 sequence is 11 residues long. CDR1 and CDR2 (germline): LGHDT, YNNKEL (reference sequence). Supplemented by reference TRBV3-1 and TRBJ1-2, the full variable domain reads DTAVSQTPKYLVTQMGNDKSIKCEQNLGHDTMYWYKQDSKKFLKIMFSYNNKELIINETVPNRFSPKSPDKAHLNLHINSLELGDSAVYFCASRDRNDYTFGSGTRLTVV.